The 6 T cell receptor beta chains below all came from one sample that was sequenced in a study of T cells in Graves' hyperthyroidism and ophthalmopathy. Amplified TCR beta CDR3 regions derived from RNA transcripts. The primer set for the first-round RT-PCR of the TCR CDR3 was HTBI. TCRdb redid the calling of the multiplex PCR reads with MiXCR, one entry per CDR3 protein. The sample has nearly 750,000 distinct CDR3 sequences, roughly a third seen once. What was sequenced was blood. The receptors derive from a woman aged 40 to 50 with Graves' hyperthyroidism.

This clonotype was seen ten or more times. The CDR3, as DNA: TGTGCCAGCAGCAGGACAGGGGGTTCCTACGAGCAGTACTTC. It encodes CASSRTGGSYEQYF. The chain combines TRBV9 with TRBJ2-7, with 10 bases fitting TRBD1. The CDR3 sequence is 14 residues long. The ends lost 4 bases at V and 1 base at J; junction bases unmatched: 2. CDR1 is SGDLS and CDR2 is YYNGEE in the germline V gene.

The CDR3 spells CASSFRLHQETQYF. CDR3 DNA: TGTGCCAGCAGCTTCCGGCTACATCAAGAGACCCAGTACTTC. The rearrangement links TRBV7-2 to TRBJ2-5; D gene unclear. The CDR3 consists of 14 residues. CDR1 SGHTA and CDR2 FQGNSA come from the germline V gene. V was cut by 3 bases and J by 2 bases, with 10 bases left in between. Combining the CDR3 with reference TRBV7-2 and TRBJ2-5 gives the whole variable domain GAGVSQSPSNKVTEKGKDVELRCDPISGHTALYWYRQSLGQGLEFLIYFQGNSAPDKSGLPSDRFSAERTGGSVSTLTIQRTQQEDSAVYLCASSFRLHQETQYFGPGTRLLVL.

This chain connects TRBV29-1 to TRBJ2-7, with unresolved D. The germline V gene has CDR1 SQVTM and CDR2 ANQGSEA. CDR3 length: 12 residues. V was shortened by 7 bases and J by 0 bases, with 10 bases between the two germline ends. The CDR3 loop is CSEVPSSYEQYF. The CDR3 DNA is TGCAGCGAGGTACCGAGCTCCTACGAGCAGTACTTC.

This clonotype showed up many times. This sequence joins TRBV29-1 and TRBJ2-5; 9 nucleotides match TRBD1. The V gene's germline CDR1 is SQVTM and CDR2 ANQGSEA. The CDR3 sequence is 13 residues long. This CDR3 reads CTTRTGQGKTQYF. CDR3 nucleotide sequence: TGCACCACCCGGACGGGACAGGGAAAGACCCAGTACTTC.

Ten or more counts support this clonotype. This chain connects TRBV13 to TRBJ1-1; D possibly corresponds to TRBD1 (5 bases). CDR3 length: 15 residues. The V and J ends lost 4 bases and 4 bases respectively, with 16 bases between them. CDR1 and CDR2 from the germline V gene are PRHDT and FYEKMQ (reference sequence). The CDR3 DNA sequence: TGTGCCAGCAGCTCCTCTTGGGACTTGGGCACTGAAGCTTTCTTT. It specifies CASSSSWDLGTEAFF.

The DNA for the CDR3 is TGCGCCAGCAGCCAAGAGGCGGGGGGAACTGAAGCTTTCTTT. It codes for CASSQEAGGTEAFF. The chain links TRBV4-3 to TRBJ1-1; a weak D match, TRBD1 (5 bases). V was shortened by 0 bases and J by 5 bases, with 10 bases between the two germline ends. The CDR3 runs to 14 residues. CDR1 LGHNA and CDR2 YSLEER come from the germline V gene.